This section outlines one TCR beta chain sequence together with its context. This entry is derived from a study of blood T cell repertoires in COVID-19. Overall study context: Material from acute and convalescent COVID-19 was sourced from the United States, Italy and Spain. PBMCs, B-cell-depleted T cells, or T cells provided the cDNA or gDNA that made up the material.

Method: immunoSEQ multiplex PCR; TCRdb's copy keeps in-frame clones and lacks some. The table records some 130,000 clones, around nine tenths of them present only once. Patients at the Seattle site were enrolled during active infection and followed longitudinally. The germline V and J ends were trimmed by 6 bases and 0 bases, with 11 bases remaining between them. The CDR3 spans 14 residues. From germline, CDR1 is MNHEY and CDR2 SVGAGI. Sequencing was performed on peripheral blood. The TCR comes from a man aged 60-69 years with COVID-19, enrolled during active disease. V and J are TRBV6-5 and TRBJ1-1; D is ambiguous. The CDR3 spells CASRSGFMNTEAFF. The CDR3 DNA follows: TGTGCCAGCAGGTCGGGGTTCATGAACACTGAAGCTTTCTTT.